A selection of T cell receptor beta chains follows, all from one sample in a study of shared clonotypes between healthy human individuals. Only in-frame clones appear in the TCRdb table, and some are missing; sequencing was by immunoSEQ multiplex PCR. Among roughly 2.5 million clones listed, approximately 90% were seen once. The specimen sequenced was naive CD4+ T cells sorted from blood. These receptors all stem from a man between 18 and 35 years old in good health. CDR3s include the opening cysteine and the closing phenylalanine or tryptophan. Fields, in order: V gene, D gene, clone size, J gene, CDR3 protein, CDR3 DNA. A D gene is named only where the DNA matches it firmly. Rows give clone size only sometimes, using once, few, many, or a class for an expanded clone.

TRBV15	TRBD1	-	TRBJ1-6	CATSSRDRGSPLHF	TGTGCCACCAGCAGCCGGGACAGGGGTTCACCCCTCCACTTT
TRBV28	TRBD2	-	TRBJ2-7	CASIPGTSGGFSYEQYF	TGTGCCAGCATTCCTGGGACTAGCGGGGGTTTCTCCTACGAGCAGTACTTC
TRBV9	-	-	TRBJ1-3	CASSVAVRGAGNTIYF	TGTGCCAGCAGCGTAGCTGTAAGGGGCGCTGGAAACACCATATATTTT
TRBV5-1	TRBD1	-	TRBJ2-7	CASSPTQVRRTGTGEQYF	TGCGCCAGCAGCCCTACTCAGGTCCGAAGGACAGGGACGGGCGAGCAGTACTTC
TRBV19	TRBD2	-	TRBJ2-3	CASKRAGGISTDTQYF	TGTGCCAGTAAGAGGGCCGGGGGGATTAGCACAGATACGCAGTATTTT
TRBV7-9	-	-	TRBJ1-2	CASSLGGRGDDGYTF	TGTGCCAGCAGCTTAGGGGGCCGGGGCGACGATGGCTACACCTTC
TRBV6-6	-	-	TRBJ1-1	CASRPRVAAANTEAFF	TGTGCCAGCAGGCCCAGGGTGGCAGCGGCGAACACTGAAGCTTTCTTT
TRBV6-5	-	-	TRBJ1-6	CASRAPYNSPLHF	TGTGCCAGCAGAGCCCCCTATAATTCACCCCTCCACTTT
TRBV28	TRBD1	few	TRBJ1-5	CASRPQGESPQHF	TGTGCCAGCAGGCCTCAGGGGGAATCGCCCCAGCATTTT
TRBV6-5	TRBD1	few	TRBJ1-4	CASRIQGAHEKLFF	TGTGCCAGCAGAATACAGGGGGCGCATGAAAAACTGTTTTTT
TRBV6-6	-	-	TRBJ2-7	CASSQGNEQYF	TGTGCCAGCAGTCAGGGAAACGAGCAGTACTTC
TRBV21-1	-	-	TRBJ1-1	CASTTETMNTEAFF	TGTGCCAGCACGACGGAGACAATGAACACTGAAGCTTTCTTT
TRBV7-8	-	-	TRBJ2-5	CASSRDGLKETQYF	TGTGCCAGCAGCCGGGATGGGCTGAAAGAGACCCAGTACTTC
TRBV2	-	-	TRBJ2-3	CASSWDRAADTQYF	TGTGCCAGCAGTTGGGATAGGGCAGCAGATACGCAGTATTTT
TRBV10-3	TRBD1	-	TRBJ1-5	CAIGTANQPQHF	TGTGCCATCGGGACAGCAAATCAGCCCCAGCATTTT
TRBV2	TRBD2	-	TRBJ2-3	CASSHQLAGGLGYTQYF	TGTGCCAGCAGCCATCAACTAGCGGGGGGCCTCGGGTATACGCAGTATTTT
TRBV5-1	TRBD1	-	TRBJ2-1	CASSFGRQGNNEQFF	TGCGCCAGCAGCTTCGGAAGACAGGGAAACAATGAGCAGTTCTTC
TRBV5-5	-	-	TRBJ1-2	CASSLDRANYGYTF	TGTGCCAGCAGCTTGGACAGGGCCAACTATGGCTACACCTTC
TRBV10-2	TRBD1	-	TRBJ1-2	CASSELYRGQDYGYTF	TGCGCCAGCAGTGAGCTATACAGGGGGCAGGACTATGGCTACACCTTC
TRBV6-5	-	-	TRBJ1-2	CASSYSPVVNYGYTF	TGTGCCAGCAGTTACTCTCCGGTTGTTAACTATGGCTACACCTTC
TRBV6-1	TRBD1	once	TRBJ1-6	CGSGTGSTPLHF	TGTGGTTCGGGGACAGGGAGTACACCCCTCCACTTT
TRBV19	-	-	TRBJ2-2	CASSFPNTGELFF	TGTGCCAGTAGTTTTCCGAACACCGGGGAGCTGTTTTTT
TRBV5-1	TRBD1	-	TRBJ1-2	CASSVGQGRYGYTF	TGCGCCAGCAGCGTAGGACAGGGCCGCTATGGCTACACCTTC
TRBV11-2	TRBD1	-	TRBJ2-7	CASSLGWDSTYEQYF	TGTGCCAGCAGCTTGGGGTGGGACAGCACCTACGAGCAGTACTTC
TRBV5-1	-	-	TRBJ2-5	CASSLVAGSQETQYF	TGCGCCAGCAGCTTGGTCGCGGGATCCCAAGAGACCCAGTACTTC
TRBV4-2	-	-	TRBJ2-1	CASSPDWAYYNEQFF	TGTGCCAGCAGCCCGGACTGGGCTTACTACAATGAGCAGTTCTTC
TRBV6-5	-	-	TRBJ1-6	CASSPQGWNSPLHF	TGTGCCAGCAGTCCCCAAGGATGGAATTCACCCCTCCACTTT
TRBV7-8	-	once	TRBJ2-2	CASSLVNLGATGELFF	TGTGCCAGCAGCTTAGTTAATCTTGGGGCCACCGGGGAGCTGTTTTTT